This TCR beta chain derives from a study of blood T cell repertoires in COVID-19. Data came from immunoSEQ multiplex PCR; TCRdb stores just in-frame clones and leaves some out. The table includes 300,000 to 350,000 clones, 90% detected once. The CDR3 covers 16 residues. Germline CDR1 and CDR2: LNHDA and SQIVND (reference sequence). V shed 1 base and J shed 5 bases, with 17 bases lying between them. The sequencing input was peripheral blood. The V and J genes are TRBV19 and TRBJ1-1; D not resolved. The sequence was collected from a woman in her twenties or thirties with COVID-19, enrolled during active disease. The CDR3 is CASSIASRGISTEAFF. CDR3 DNA sequence: TGTGCCAGTAGTATAGCAAGCCGCGGTATTTCGACTGAAGCTTTCTTT.